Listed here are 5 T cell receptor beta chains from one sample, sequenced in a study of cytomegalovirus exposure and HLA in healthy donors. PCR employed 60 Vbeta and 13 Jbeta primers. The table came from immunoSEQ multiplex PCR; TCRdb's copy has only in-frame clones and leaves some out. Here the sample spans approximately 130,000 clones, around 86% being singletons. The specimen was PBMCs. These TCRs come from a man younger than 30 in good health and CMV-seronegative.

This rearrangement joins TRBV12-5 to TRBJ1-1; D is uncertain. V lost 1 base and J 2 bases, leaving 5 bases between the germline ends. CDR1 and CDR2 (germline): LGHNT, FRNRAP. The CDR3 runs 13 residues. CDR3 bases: TGTGCTAGTGGTTTGGGCGGAAACACTGAAGCTTTCTTT. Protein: CASGLGGNTEAFF.

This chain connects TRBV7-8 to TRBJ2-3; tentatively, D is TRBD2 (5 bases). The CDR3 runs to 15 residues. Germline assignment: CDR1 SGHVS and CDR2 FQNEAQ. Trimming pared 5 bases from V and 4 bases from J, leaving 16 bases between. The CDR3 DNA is TGTGCCAGCAGCCCTACTCCGAGCGGATCAGATACGCAGTATTTT. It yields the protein CASSPTPSGSDTQYF.

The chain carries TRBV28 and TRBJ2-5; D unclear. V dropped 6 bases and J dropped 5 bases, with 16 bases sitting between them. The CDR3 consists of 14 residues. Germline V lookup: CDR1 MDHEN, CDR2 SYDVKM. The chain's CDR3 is CASSLDPEWETQYF. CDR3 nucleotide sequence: TGTGCCAGCAGCCTTGACCCGGAGTGGGAGACCCAGTACTTC.

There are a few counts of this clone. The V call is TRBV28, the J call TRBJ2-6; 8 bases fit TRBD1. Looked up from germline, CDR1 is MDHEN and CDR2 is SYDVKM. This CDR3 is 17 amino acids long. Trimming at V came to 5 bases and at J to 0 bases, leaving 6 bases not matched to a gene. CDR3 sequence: CASSETGATSGANVLTF. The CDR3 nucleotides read TGTGCCAGCAGTGAGACAGGGGCAACCTCTGGGGCCAACGTCCTGACTTTC.

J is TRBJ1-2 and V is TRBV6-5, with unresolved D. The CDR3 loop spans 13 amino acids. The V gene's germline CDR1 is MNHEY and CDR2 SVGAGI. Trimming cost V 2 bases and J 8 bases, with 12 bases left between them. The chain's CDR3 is CASSYRAGSGYTF. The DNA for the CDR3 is TGTGCCAGCAGTTACAGGGCGGGTTCGGGCTACACCTTC.